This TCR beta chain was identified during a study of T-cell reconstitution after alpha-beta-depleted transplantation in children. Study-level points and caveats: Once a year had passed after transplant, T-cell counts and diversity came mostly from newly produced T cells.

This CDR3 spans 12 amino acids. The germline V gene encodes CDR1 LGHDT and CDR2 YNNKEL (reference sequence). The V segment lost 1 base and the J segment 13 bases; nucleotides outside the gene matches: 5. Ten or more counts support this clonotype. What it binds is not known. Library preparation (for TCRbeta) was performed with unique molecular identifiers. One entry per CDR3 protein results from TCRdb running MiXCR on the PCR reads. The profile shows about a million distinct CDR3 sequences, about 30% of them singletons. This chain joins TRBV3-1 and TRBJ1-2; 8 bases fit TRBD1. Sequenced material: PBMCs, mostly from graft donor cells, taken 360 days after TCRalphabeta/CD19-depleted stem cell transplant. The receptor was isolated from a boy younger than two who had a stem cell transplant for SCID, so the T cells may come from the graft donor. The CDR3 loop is CASSQARTGRTF. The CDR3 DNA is TGTGCCAGCAGCCAAGCACGGACAGGGCGCACCTTC.